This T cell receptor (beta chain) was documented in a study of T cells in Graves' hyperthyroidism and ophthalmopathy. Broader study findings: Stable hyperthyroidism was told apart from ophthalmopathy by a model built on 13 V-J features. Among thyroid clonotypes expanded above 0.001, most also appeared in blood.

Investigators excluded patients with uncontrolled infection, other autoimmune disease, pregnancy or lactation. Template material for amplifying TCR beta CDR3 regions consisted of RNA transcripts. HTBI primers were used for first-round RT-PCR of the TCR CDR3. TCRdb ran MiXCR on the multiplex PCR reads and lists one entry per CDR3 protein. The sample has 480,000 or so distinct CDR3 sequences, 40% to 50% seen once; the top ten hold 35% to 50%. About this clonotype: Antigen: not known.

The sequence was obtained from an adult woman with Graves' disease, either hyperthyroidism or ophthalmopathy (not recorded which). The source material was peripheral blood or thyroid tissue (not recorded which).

CDR3 bases: TGTGCCAGCAGCTTAAACCCCGGGACAGGGGGCTCACCCCAGCATTTT. Encoded protein: CASSLNPGTGGSPQHF. The chain recombines TRBV7-6 with TRBJ1-5; TRBD1 aligns across 12 bases. Germline V gene lookup returns CDR1 SGHVS and CDR2 FNYEAQ. The CDR3 extends over 16 amino acids. The ends lost 2 bases at V and 10 bases at J; junction bases unmatched: 9.